This T cell receptor beta chain was found in a study of CD8 T cells in ankylosing spondylitis. Study-level points and caveats: As for the disease-linked clones, they showed a CD8+ phenotype and occurred at relatively low frequencies in peripheral blood. Among TCR beta sequences, a motif of under 10 highly homologous variants appeared characteristic of ankylosing spondylitis blood. Significantly higher representation of disease-linked clones was reported for matched ankylosing spondylitis synovial fluid.

This clonotype was found many times. Its antigen remains unidentified. Quantitative 5'-RACE with molecular barcodes was used to make the TCR beta libraries. TCRdb re-analysed the 5' RACE reads in MiXCR, keeping a single row per CDR3 protein. This sample has about 130,000 distinct CDR3 sequences, with roughly 6.6% found just once. This CDR3 contains 14 residues. Trimming removed 4 bases from V and 6 bases from J, with 10 bases in between. Per germline, CDR1 SGHVS and CDR2 FNYEAQ. Sequencing input: blood, either unsorted or a sorted T cell fraction (not recorded which). The TCR was taken from a male donor with ankylosing spondylitis or in good health (not recorded which). The chain joins TRBV7-6 to TRBJ1-6; D is uncertain. The CDR3: CASSYTNSNSPLHF. The DNA of the CDR3 is TGTGCCAGCAGCTACACCAACAGTAATTCACCCCTCCACTTT.